The 20 T cell receptor beta chains presented below share a single source sample, sequenced in a study of blood T cells in healthy people across ages. A second about 6 to 11 cycle PCR used barcoded and J-beta primers. TCRdb itself ran the 5' RACE reads through MiXCR, one entry per CDR3 protein. The sample yields 600,000 to 1,000,000 distinct CDR3 sequences, just under 25% seen once. These data also formed part of another study, on T cells of mothers and their children.

Sequencing used blood. The source is a boy younger than 18 in good health.

DNA for the CDR3: TGTGCCAGCAGCAGACTACTGAGCTCCTACGAGCAGTACTTC. Amino acid sequence: CASSRLLSSYEQYF. The chain links TRBV28 to TRBJ2-7, with D possibly being TRBD2 (5 bases). Germline V gives CDR1 MDHEN, CDR2 SYDVKM. Trimming took 6 bases from V and 0 from J, leaving 12 bases between them. The CDR3 spans 14 residues.

This chain connects TRBV20-1 to TRBJ2-3; 7 bases fit TRBD2. The CDR3 length is 14 residues. With 6 bases clipped from V and 4 bases from J, the junction kept 10 bases outside the gene matches. Germline V gene data show CDR1 as DFQATT and CDR2 as SNEGSKA (reference sequence). The CDR3 DNA reads as TGCAGTGCCCTCGACCCGGGAGGTCCAGATACGCAGTATTTT. This encodes CSALDPGGPDTQYF.

This clonotype has just a few counts. V usage is TRBV12-3 or TRBV12-4 and J usage is TRBJ1-1; D gene unclear. Trimming cost V 8 bases and J 5 bases, with 12 bases left between them. This CDR3 comprises 12 residues. DNA for the CDR3: TGTGCCAGCGTTTCGCGAAGGACTGAAGCTTTCTTT. As protein: CASVSRRTEAFF.

This chain joins TRBV7-2 and TRBJ2-5; a weak D match, TRBD1 (5 bases). V was shortened by 9 bases and J by 5 bases, with 19 bases between the two germline ends. Germline V gene data show CDR1 as SGHTA and CDR2 as FQGNSA. The CDR3 has 14 residues. CDR3 nucleotide sequence: TGTGCCAGTGGAAGAAGGGGCGTGGGGGAGACCCAGTACTTC. Translated, it gives CASGRRGVGETQYF. Using reference TRBV7-2 and TRBJ2-5 for the parts outside the CDR3, the full variable domain is GAGVSQSPSNKVTEKGKDVELRCDPISGHTALYWYRQSLGQGLEFLIYFQGNSAPDKSGLPSDRFSAERTGGSVSTLTIQRTQQEDSAVYLCASGRRGVGETQYFGPGTRLLVL.

The CDR3 reads CASSQVQVRNEQFF. Here the CDR3 DNA reads TGTGCCAGCAGCCAGGTACAGGTTCGCAATGAGCAGTTCTTC. The gene calls are TRBV7-9 and TRBJ2-5; TRBD1 might be the D (5 bases). The J call may be incorrect, as the DNA end agrees better with TRBJ2-1. CDR1 and CDR2 (germline): SEHNR, FQNEAQ (reference sequence). This CDR3 is built from 14 residues.

V usage is TRBV4-3 and J usage is TRBJ2-3; 11 nucleotides line up with TRBD2. J lost 3 bases, V lost 5 bases, and 4 bases had no gene match. The CDR3 contains 15 residues. Per the germline V gene, CDR1 is LGHNA and CDR2 is YSLEER. The CDR3 loop reads CASSALAGETDTQYF. For the CDR3, the DNA is TGCGCCAGCAGCGCACTAGCGGGGGAAACAGATACGCAGTATTTT.

V usage is TRBV29-1 and J usage is TRBJ2-4; 10 bases match TRBD1. The V gene end was trimmed by 0 bases and the J gene end by 6 bases; junction bases not matched to a gene: 2. Germline V gene sequence: CDR1 SQVTM, CDR2 ANQGSEA. The CDR3 extends over 14 amino acids. The CDR3 spells CSVEDWTGGNIQYF. In DNA form, the CDR3 reads TGCAGCGTTGAAGACTGGACAGGGGGAAACATTCAGTACTTC.

The V call is TRBV29-1, the J call TRBJ2-7, with unresolved D. V lost 7 bases and J lost 0, with 10 bases in between. The CDR3 consists of 12 residues. The germline V gene encodes CDR1 SQVTM and CDR2 ANQGSEA. CDR3 in amino acids: CSAKDPSYEQYF. The CDR3 nucleotides read TGCAGCGCCAAAGACCCCTCCTACGAGCAGTACTTC.

This clonotype was seen only a few times. A much larger clonotype is one base distant, so this may be a read error. CDR3 in amino acids: CASSVDGGETQYF. CDR3 bases: TGTGCCAGCAGCGTAGATGGCGGGGAGACCCAGTACTTC. The chain combines TRBV9 with TRBJ2-1, with D maybe TRBD2 (5 bases). Matching the DNA end better, TRBJ2-5 makes the J call doubtful. This CDR3 has 13 amino acids. The V gene's germline CDR1 is SGDLS and CDR2 YYNGEE.

The chain has TRBV29-1 and TRBJ2-1; D might be TRBD2 (6 bases). The V end was cut by 7 bases, the J end by 1 base, with 14 bases between. The CDR3 is 14 amino acids. Germline values: CDR1 SQVTM, CDR2 ANQGSEA. The CDR3 DNA follows: TGCAGCGCCGTACGGGAGTGGTCCTACAATGAGCAGTTCTTC. Its protein product is CSAVREWSYNEQFF.

The V gene is TRBV4-1, the J gene TRBJ2-7; 12 bases are shared with TRBD2. Trimming took 1 base from V and 4 from J; bases not matched to a gene: 2. Per the germline V gene, CDR1 is MGHRA and CDR2 is YSYEKL. There are 15 residues in the CDR3. The CDR3 here is CASSQVTSGRYEQYF. In DNA, the CDR3 is TGCGCCAGCAGCCAAGTTACTAGCGGGAGGTACGAGCAGTACTTC.

The chain is built from TRBV6-5 and TRBJ1-2, with D unresolved. Deletions cut 2 bases from V and 4 bases from J, with 20 bases between. The germline V gene has CDR1 MNHEY and CDR2 SVGAGI. CDR3 length: 17 residues. The DNA of the CDR3 is TGTGCCAGCAGTTACGTGAGCAGGAGGGTCTTCGGCTATGGCTACACCTTC. Its translation is CASSYVSRRVFGYGYTF.

This clonotype occurred a few times. The rearrangement joins TRBV20-1 to TRBJ2-5; D is perhaps TRBD2 (5 bases). V shed 3 bases and J shed 3 bases, with 20 bases lying between them. The CDR3 totals 16 residues. Germline V gives CDR1 DFQATT, CDR2 SNEGSKA (reference sequence). CDR3 sequence: CSASPTSTGREETQYF. CDR3 in DNA: TGCAGTGCTAGTCCCACCTCGACCGGGCGGGAAGAGACCCAGTACTTC.

This rearrangement joins TRBV5-5 to TRBJ1-2; the D gene is possibly TRBD1 (5 bases). Trimming cost V 0 bases and J 7 bases, with 10 bases left between them. The germline CDR1 and CDR2 sequences are SGHKS and YYEKEE (reference sequence). CDR3 length equals 13 residues. The CDR3 protein is CASSLDDSLGYTF. The CDR3 DNA follows: TGTGCCAGCAGCTTGGATGACAGTCTTGGCTACACCTTC.

The chain links TRBV12-3 or TRBV12-4 to TRBJ2-3; 12 nucleotides align to TRBD2. CDR3 length: 20 residues. V lost 4 bases and J lost 3; bases outside the gene matches: 17. DNA for the CDR3: TGTGCCAGCAGTTCCCGACTAGCGGGGGACCATAAGACACAGACAGATACGCAGTATTTT. This encodes CASSSRLAGDHKTQTDTQYF.

Written as DNA, the CDR3 is TGTGCCAGCAGTTTTCGCAGTCAACGGGTTAATGAAAAACTGTTTTTT. It codes for CASSFRSQRVNEKLFF. The V call is TRBV12-3 or TRBV12-4, the J call TRBJ1-4; D gene uncertain. CDR3 length: 16 amino acids. The ends were cut back, 3 bases at V and 4 bases at J, with 15 bases in the middle.

V usage is TRBV7-8 and J usage is TRBJ2-1; a weak D match, TRBD2 (6 bases). This CDR3 has 15 amino acids. V was pared by 0 bases and J by 3 bases, with 9 bases between. CDR1 and CDR2 (germline): SGHVS, FQNEAQ. CDR3 protein: CASSLASGYYNEQFF. In DNA form, the CDR3 reads TGTGCCAGCAGCTTAGCTAGCGGATACTACAATGAGCAGTTCTTC.

The chain combines TRBV27 with TRBJ2-3; D possibly corresponds to TRBD2 (6 bases). The germline V gene encodes CDR1 MNHEY and CDR2 SMNVEV (reference sequence). CDR3 length: 15 amino acids. Trimming shortened V by 6 bases and J by 0 bases, and 13 bases separated the two germline ends. The DNA of the CDR3 is TGTGCCAGCAGGCTGGACTACACAAGCACAGATACGCAGTATTTT. This sequence encodes CASRLDYTSTDTQYF.

This clonotype was observed a handful of times. The chain carries TRBV6-5 and TRBJ2-7; D possibly corresponds to TRBD1 (7 bases). With 5 bases removed from V and 4 bases from J, the gap between germline ends came to 18 bases. Germline CDR1 is MNHEY and CDR2 is SVGAGI. The CDR3 is made up of 15 amino acids. The CDR3 region has the DNA TGTGCCAGCAGTCCGCGGACAGGAGGGACTTACGAGCAGTACTTC. Its translation: CASSPRTGGTYEQYF.

The rearrangement joins TRBV2 to TRBJ2-5; 8 bases match TRBD2. The DNA end is a closer match to TRBJ2-1, so the J assignment may be wrong. Germline V gene sequence: CDR1 SNHLY, CDR2 FYNNEI. There are 14 residues in the CDR3. CDR3 bases: TGTGCCAGCAGTGAAAAACTCAGCGGGGGTGAGCAGTTCTTC. It is translated as CASSEKLSGGEQFF.